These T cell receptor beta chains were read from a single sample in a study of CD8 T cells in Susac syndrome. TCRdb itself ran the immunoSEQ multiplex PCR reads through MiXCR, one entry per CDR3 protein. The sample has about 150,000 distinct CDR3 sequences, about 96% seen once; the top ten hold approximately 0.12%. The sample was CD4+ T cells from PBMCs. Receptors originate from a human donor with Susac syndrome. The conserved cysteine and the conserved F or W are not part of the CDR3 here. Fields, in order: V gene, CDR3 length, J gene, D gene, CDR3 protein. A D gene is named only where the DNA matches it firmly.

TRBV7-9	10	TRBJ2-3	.	ASNTGSDTQY
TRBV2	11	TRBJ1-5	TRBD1	ASRGGQSQPQH
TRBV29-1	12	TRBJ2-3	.	SVDQAVGTDTQY
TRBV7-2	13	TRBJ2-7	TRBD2	ASSRASSGVFEQY
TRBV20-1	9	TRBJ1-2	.	SASKETLNT
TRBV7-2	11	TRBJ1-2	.	ASSLGQDYGYT
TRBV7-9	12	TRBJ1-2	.	ASSFSPPTGGYT
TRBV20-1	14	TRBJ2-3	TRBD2	SATDNSGGHTDTQY
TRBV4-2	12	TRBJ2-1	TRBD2	ASSQSGGGAEQF
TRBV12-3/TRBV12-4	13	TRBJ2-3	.	ATYDGAMSTDTQY
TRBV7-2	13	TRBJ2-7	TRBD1	ASSTSPGQGLEQY
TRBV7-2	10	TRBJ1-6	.	ASSFGGSPLH
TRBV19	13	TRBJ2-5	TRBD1	ASSPYTGGEETQY
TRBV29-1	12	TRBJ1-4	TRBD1	SVEGQGGEEKLF
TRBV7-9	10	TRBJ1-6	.	ASSLEDRPLH
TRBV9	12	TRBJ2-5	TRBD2	ASSGGLAGETQY
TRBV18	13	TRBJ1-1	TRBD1	ASSPFTQGHTEAF
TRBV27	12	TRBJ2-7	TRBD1	ASSTRQGAYEQY
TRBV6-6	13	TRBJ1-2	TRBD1	ASIIAGTGPGGYT
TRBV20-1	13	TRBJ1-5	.	SANGGGRGNQPQH
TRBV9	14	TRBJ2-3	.	ASSVSSGGPENTQY
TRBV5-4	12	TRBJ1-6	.	AARLDGYNSPLH
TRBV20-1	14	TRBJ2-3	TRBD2	SARDTRRGDTDTQY
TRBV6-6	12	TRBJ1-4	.	ASSYSTWNEKLF
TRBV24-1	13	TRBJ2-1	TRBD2	ATSDASGGANEQF
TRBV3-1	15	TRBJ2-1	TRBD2	ASSQDSVTSGYNEQF
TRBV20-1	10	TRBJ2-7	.	SARESPYEQY